These 20 T cell receptor beta chains were sequenced from one sample in a study of technical replicates of blood from a few donors. The repertoire was sequenced with immunoSEQ multiplex PCR; TCRdb's copy has only in-frame clones and lacks some. The sample consists of 65,000 to 80,000 clones, more than 85% of them appearing once. Source material: T cells isolated from PBMCs. The receptors derive from a human donor in good health.

The chain is built from TRBV9 and TRBJ2-2; 11 nucleotides line up with TRBD1. Germline loops: CDR1 SGDLS, CDR2 YYNGEE. Trimming removed 4 bases from V and 2 bases from J; junction bases left unmatched: 7. The CDR3 has 17 amino acids. The CDR3 DNA sequence: TGTGCCAGCAGCACCCCTCGGACAGGGGGCAACACCGGGGAGCTGTTTTTT. It codes for CASSTPRTGGNTGELFF.

This clone was picked up a small number of times. The chain has TRBV29-1 and TRBJ2-3; tentatively, D is TRBD1 (8 bases). Trimming shortened V by 6 bases and J by 4 bases, and 14 bases separated the two germline ends. The V gene's germline CDR1 is SQVTM and CDR2 ANQGSEA. The CDR3 runs 13 residues. CDR3 sequence: CSVHRGGADTQYF. For the CDR3, the DNA is TGCAGCGTACACAGGGGGGGCGCAGATACGCAGTATTTT.

Comments on this clone: The sample carries other DNA sequences with the same CDR3. The chain uses TRBV28 and TRBJ1-1; 7 bases map to TRBD1. The junction had 1 base not matched to a gene; V was cut back by 4 bases and J by 5 bases. The CDR3 loop spans 12 amino acids. From germline, CDR1 is MDHEN and CDR2 SYDVKM. Here the CDR3 reads CASSWGQTEAFF. For the CDR3, the DNA is TGTGCCAGCAGTTGGGGACAGACTGAAGCTTTCTTT.

The chain couples TRBV5-1 to TRBJ2-2; 7 bases map to TRBD1. With 7 bases clipped from V and 6 bases from J, the junction kept 9 bases outside the gene matches. The V gene's germline CDR1 is SGHRS and CDR2 YFSETQ. CDR3 length: 14 residues. CDR3 in amino acids: CASAYRGNAGELFF. The CDR3 DNA is TGCGCCAGCGCTTACAGGGGAAACGCCGGGGAGCTGTTTTTT.

The chain has TRBV5-1 and TRBJ1-2; TRBD1 aligns across 8 bases. CDR1 SGHRS and CDR2 YFSETQ come from the germline V gene. CDR3 length: 15 residues. V trimming: 0 bases; J trimming: 3 bases; junction bases outside the gene matches: 4. CDR3 coding DNA: TGCGCCAGCAGCTTGGCGCAGGGGGCTGACTATGGCTACACCTTC. Amino acids: CASSLAQGADYGYTF.

CDR3 DNA sequence: TGCGCCAGCAGCGTCCGGCCCGAGGACACTGAAGCTTTCTTT. Protein sequence: CASSVRPEDTEAFF. V usage is TRBV5-1 and J usage is TRBJ1-1, with D uncertain. This CDR3 contains 14 residues. CDR1 and CDR2 from the germline V gene are SGHRS and YFSETQ. V was clipped by 4 bases and J by 3 bases, with 13 bases between them.

The chain recombines TRBV7-3 with TRBJ2-6; D is possibly TRBD2 (5 bases). The CDR3 sequence is 18 residues long. Germline CDR1 reads SGHTA; CDR2 reads FQGTGA. Trimming cost V 1 base and J 0 bases, with 13 bases left between them. The CDR3 sequence is CASSLKDTRASGANVLTF. The CDR3, as DNA: TGTGCCAGCAGCTTAAAAGACACGCGGGCCTCTGGGGCCAACGTCCTGACTTTC.

The chain employs TRBV11-3 and TRBJ1-4; no firm D call. CDR3 length: 16 residues. Germline-derived CDR1 and CDR2 are SGHNT and YENEEA. Trimming took off 5 bases at V and 7 bases at J, with 20 bases between the two ends. CDR3 sequence: CASSLDIYQPGEKLFF. The DNA of the CDR3 is TGTGCCAGCAGCCTCGATATATACCAGCCGGGTGAAAAACTGTTTTTT.

V is TRBV10-3 and J is TRBJ2-4, with D maybe TRBD2 (5 bases). With 0 bases removed from V and 7 bases from J, the gap between germline ends came to 10 bases. The CDR3 loop spans 14 amino acids. Germline assignment: CDR1 ENHRY and CDR2 SYGVKD. In nucleotides, the CDR3 is TGTGCCATCAGTGAGTCCCAGGACTGGAACATTCAGTACTTC. It codes for CAISESQDWNIQYF.

This rearrangement joins TRBV9 to TRBJ2-1; 10 bases are shared with TRBD2. V shed 0 bases, J shed 4 bases, and the junction held 4 bases outside the gene matches. This CDR3 has 16 amino acids. Germline lookup yields CDR1 SGDLS and CDR2 YYNGEE. The CDR3 DNA reads as TGTGCCAGCAGCGTAGACTGGACTAGCGGATACAATGAGCAGTTCTTC. Protein product: CASSVDWTSGYNEQFF.

The chain recombines TRBV28 with TRBJ2-5; 7 positions agree with TRBD1. The V and J ends lost 8 bases and 2 bases, in that order; junction bases with no gene match: 8. The CDR3 extends over 14 amino acids. Germline assignment: CDR1 MDHEN and CDR2 SYDVKM. CDR3 loop: CASSWTGRQETQYF. The CDR3 DNA reads as TGTGCCAGCTCCTGGACAGGAAGACAAGAGACCCAGTACTTC.

The chain is built from TRBV7-9 and TRBJ1-3, with D perhaps matching TRBD1 (6 bases). Germline lookup yields CDR1 SEHNR and CDR2 FQNEAQ (reference sequence). CDR3 length: 17 amino acids. Trimming shortened V by 2 bases and J by 4 bases, and 18 bases separated the two germline ends. The CDR3 loop is CASSLYAGGAGGNTIYF. The CDR3 DNA sequence: TGTGCCAGCAGCTTATACGCGGGGGGCGCGGGAGGAAACACCATATATTTT. Looking up the rest from reference TRBV7-9 and TRBJ1-3 gives the full variable domain: DTGVSQNPRHKITKRGQNVTFRCDPISEHNRLYWYRQTLGQGPEFLTYFQNEAQLEKSRLLSDRFSAERPKGSFSTLEIQRTEQGDSAMYLCASSLYAGGAGGNTIYFGEGSWLTVV.

This chain links TRBV6-1 with TRBJ2-1; 13 bases map to TRBD2. CDR1 MNHNS and CDR2 SASEGT come from the germline V gene. J was trimmed by 8 bases and V by 6 bases; bases with no gene match: 7. There are 15 residues in the CDR3. This chain's CDR3 is CASSQLAGGSYEQFF. CDR3 bases: TGTGCCAGCAGCCAACTAGCGGGAGGGAGCTATGAGCAGTTCTTC.

The chain combines TRBV29-1 with TRBJ1-1; TRBD1 agrees at 9 bases. The CDR3 extends over 13 amino acids. From germline, CDR1 is SQVTM and CDR2 ANQGSEA. V was clipped by 3 bases and J by 10 bases; unmatched bases: 9. The CDR3 here is CSVDTGTGTSAFF. The CDR3 coding sequence is TGCAGCGTTGATACCGGGACAGGGACCTCAGCTTTCTTT.

CDR3 coding DNA: TGTGCCAGCAGCAAAGTCTTCTACAGGGGGCCCACTGAAGCTTTCTTT. It translates to CASSKVFYRGPTEAFF. The gene calls are TRBV21-1 and TRBJ1-1; the table's D call, TRBD1, has no DNA check behind it. TRBV21-1 is flagged as a pseudogene. The CDR3 consists of 16 residues.

This clone was found once. This sequence joins TRBV4-1 and TRBJ2-1, with 9 nucleotides matching TRBD2. Germline V gene sequence: CDR1 MGHRA, CDR2 YSYEKL. The CDR3 spans 19 residues. V dropped 3 bases and J dropped 3; count of bases not matched to a gene: 15. CDR3 in amino acids: CASSHPFLRGGRDYNEQFF. CDR3 nucleotide sequence: TGCGCCAGCAGCCATCCTTTCCTTCGGGGCGGGAGGGACTACAATGAGCAGTTCTTC.

V is TRBV15 and J is TRBJ2-5; maybe TRBD2 (5 bases). This CDR3 is built from 16 residues. Germline-derived CDR1 and CDR2 are LNHNV and YYDKDF (reference sequence). V was cut by 1 base and J by 5 bases, with 17 bases left in between. The CDR3 DNA is TGTGCCACCAGCAGAGTAGGAGGAATCCTCCGGGAGACCCAGTACTTC. Translating gives CATSRVGGILRETQYF.

The chain joins TRBV7-3 to TRBJ2-1; tentatively, D is TRBD1 (6 bases). This CDR3 contains 13 residues. Per the germline V gene, CDR1 is SGHTA and CDR2 is FQGTGA. V was clipped by 5 bases and J by 4 bases, with 9 bases between them. CDR3 sequence reads: CASSQDRYNEQFF. Written as DNA, the CDR3 is TGTGCCAGCAGCCAAGACAGGTACAATGAGCAGTTCTTC.

This clone was seen only once. J is TRBJ1-5 and V is TRBV7-6, with TRBD1 matching over 8 bases. The germline V gene encodes CDR1 SGHVS and CDR2 FNYEAQ. After removal of 1 base from V and 0 bases from J, the junction contained 8 bases not matched to a gene. The CDR3 covers 18 residues. CDR3 DNA: TGTGCCAGCAGCTTAGAGCAGGGGGCGTATCTTAGCAATCAGCCCCAGCATTTT. As protein: CASSLEQGAYLSNQPQHF.

This chain joins TRBV27 and TRBJ2-1; 10 bases are shared with TRBD2. The CDR3 length is 16 residues. Germline lookup yields CDR1 MNHEY and CDR2 SMNVEV (reference sequence). Germline trimming cut 3 bases from V and 8 bases from J; bases unmatched to any gene: 10. The CDR3 protein is CASSFLPSGRGDEQFF. In nucleotides, the CDR3 is TGTGCCAGCAGTTTCCTCCCTAGCGGGAGAGGAGATGAGCAGTTCTTC.